This T cell receptor beta chain originates from a study of blood T cells in healthy people across ages (dated by TCRdb to between 2014 and 2017). In the study overall: In model experiments, template switching captured about one uniquely barcoded TCR beta cDNA molecule for every two T cells. To track age-related changes in TCR beta repertoire diversity, the study relied on deep sequencing normalized with unique cDNA molecular identifiers. The donors were divided into four age groups: young (average around 16 years), middle-aged (almost 40), aged (under 70) and long-lived (82). For two donors (one aged 18 to 30 and one aged 80 or older), the study analyzed two additional independent replicas of 1 million unique cDNA reads from the same blood draw. Results and caveats for the whole study, not just this receptor: Donor CMV infection status was unknown, potentially confounding age-related changes in expanded clonotypes. There was a strong correlation between observed TCR beta diversity and the percentage of naive T cells measured by flow cytometry. Compared with the aged group, the long-lived group had more naive CD4+ T cells, fewer expanded clones and increased TCR diversity, a pattern suggesting age selection. As age increased, observed TCR beta diversity per million T cells dropped in a roughly linear way, and a significant reduction was already evident by age about 40. Estimates of total diversity from one million sequenced T cells were regarded as lower bounds and underestimates. Since profiling was done on bulk unsorted PBMCs, naive and antigen-experienced compartments could not be conclusively compared.

Libraries came from 5' RACE. The reads were generated on an Illumina HiSeq 2500. A second roughly 7 to 11 cycle PCR used a sample-barcoded 5' primer and a J-beta primer mix. A unique molecular identifier was introduced onto each TCR beta cDNA molecule by a template-switch 5' adaptor carrying 12 random nucleotides. At least 3 million CDR3-containing paired-end reads were obtained from each sample. The Mint cDNA synthesis kit, primed by a TRBC-specific oligonucleotide, was used to synthesize first-strand cDNA from all RNA. After uracil-DNA glycosylase treatment, a first 18-cycle PCR used universal primers M1SS and BC2_uni_R on all cDNA. The study's own analysis went as follows. Normalization of each sample was performed by random selection of 1 million high-quality reads, each carrying a distinct molecular identifier. Reads with shared molecular identifiers were discarded instead of being binned into consensus sequences. MiTCR, with a Q25 quality threshold and the strictest error-elimination algorithm, was used for CDR3 identification, clonotype clustering and error correction. A nonparametric unseen species model using Euler transformation provided a lower-bound estimate of total TCR beta diversity. TCRdb's own reprocessing of the public reads used fastp at Q25 and MiXCR and kept productive beta chains. Here each entry gathers all rows of one CDR3 protein and keeps the most common genes and DNA. These V and J calls originate from TCRdb's pipeline instead of the authors' own analysis. The sample table records around 800,000 distinct CDR3 sequences; 25% to 30% of these occur just once. The biggest ten clones account for over 2.5% of the sample.

V trim: 6 bases; J trim: 8 bases; unmatched bases: 13. The CDR3 numbers 15 residues from cysteine through phenylalanine. The DNA shown is the 45-base CDR3, in frame from base 1. The 39 donors, aged about 6 to 95 years, were systemically healthy Caucasian individuals from Russia. Around 10 milliliters of peripheral blood were collected from each donor into EDTA-treated Vacutainer tubes. Ficoll-Paque density-gradient centrifugation was used to isolate PBMCs, with at least 6.5 million per sample. Trizol reagent was used to extract total RNA from the PBMCs, yielding at least 6 micrograms per sample. The percentages of naive CD45RAhigh/CD27high T cells were determined by flow cytometry on a PBMC aliquot from every donor. On this clonotype itself: The specificity of this receptor is unknown. Qualities for individual bases were not recorded, and no much larger clone is one base off.

The same data also went into a second study, on T cells of mothers and their children. The other study reports the following: Nine systemically healthy Caucasian individuals, comprising three mothers and their six children, were included as donors. cDNA synthesis used all of the extracted RNA, with approximately 1.6 ug of RNA in each 15 ul reaction. In the second PCR, the M1S primer added sample barcodes and 2-4 random nucleotides. More than 8.5 million TCR beta CDR3 reads were obtained from each mother, and roughly 3 million reads were obtained from each child. Thymic selection shapes the output of TCR recombination in a similar way in related and unrelated pairs, and inherited differences have a minor effect. Normalized repertoire overlap in related mother-child pairs was always slightly higher than in unrelated mother-child pairs, but the difference was never significant. No persistent microchimeric T cell clones were found, with a detection sensitivity of 85 to 100 clones per million clonotypes. The study used deep NGS to compare TCR beta repertoires of mothers and children, seeking features distinguishing related mother-child pairs from unrelated individuals. Mothers averaged roughly 40 +/- 4 years of age and children averaged roughly 11 +/- 4 years. After adapter ligation was performed with NEBNext reagents, the libraries were sequenced on an Illumina HiSeq 2000 with 100+100 nt paired-end reads. To prevent cross-contamination, the mother and child libraries were prepared one month apart and sequenced in separate runs. Each donor had between about 500,000 and 2,100,000 distinct TCR beta clonotypes identified. Naive TCR beta clonotypes were estimated from low-frequency clonotypes matched to each donor's FACS-determined naive share, without sorting.

The source is a boy aged 5-17 years in good health. The V gene is TRBV12-3 or TRBV12-4 and the J gene is TRBJ1-2; TRBD1 agrees with 9 junctional bases. The sequenced sample was blood. The CDR3 in this case is CASSPSGTGLGGYTF. The DNA sequence is given as TGTGCCAGCAGCCCCTCCGGGACAGGGTTGGGAGGCTACACCTTC.